Following are 8 T cell receptor beta chains from one sample sequenced in a study of T cell repertoires in cytomegalovirus infection. TCRdb re-derived calls from the reads in MiXCR, one entry per CDR3 protein. Of more than 250,000 distinct CDR3 sequences in the sample, 20% to 30% were seen once. The antigens of these receptors remain unknown. The sequences come from cultured PBMCs, collected from culture after CMV antigen stimulation. The receptors here all came from a human donor in good health (CMV status not recorded). Some clones in this sample may be carry-over from other donors' samples.

This clonotype was counted only a few times. The CDR3 region is CASSTPGLATDTQYF. DNA for the CDR3: TGTGCCAGCAGCACCCCGGGACTAGCGACCGATACGCAGTATTTT. The chain uses TRBV12-3 or TRBV12-4 and TRBJ2-3, with 10 bases identical to TRBD2. CDR3 size: 15 residues. With V trimmed by 6 bases and J by 6 bases, 9 bases remained unmatched.

The V call is TRBV7-2, the J call TRBJ2-3; possible D gene TRBD1, 6 bases. The V and J ends lost 6 bases and 4 bases respectively, with 29 bases between them. The CDR3 is 19 amino acids. Germline V gene data show CDR1 as SGHTA and CDR2 as FQGNSA. The CDR3 protein is CASSKTRPGTTSRADTQYF. CDR3 bases: TGTGCCAGCAGTAAAACCCGCCCGGGGACAACCTCTCGGGCAGATACGCAGTATTTT.

The V gene is TRBV6-6, the J gene TRBJ1-1; D gene unclear. The CDR3 consists of 14 residues. V was trimmed by 6 bases and J by 0 bases, leaving 11 bases between them. From germline, CDR1 is MNHNY and CDR2 SVGAGI (reference sequence). In nucleotides, the CDR3 is TGTGCCAGCAGCTTAACGACCTTGAACACTGAAGCTTTCTTT. Amino acids: CASSLTTLNTEAFF.

The V and J genes are TRBV4-3 and TRBJ2-7, with D possibly TRBD2 on 6 matching bases. This CDR3 contains 16 residues. CDR1 is LGHNA and CDR2 is YSLEER in the germline V gene. Deletions cut 1 base from V and 2 bases from J, with 15 bases between. In DNA form, the CDR3 reads TGCGCCAGCAGCCAAGTGGGTGCGGGATATCCCTACGAGCAGTACTTC. Protein sequence: CASSQVGAGYPYEQYF.

This chain joins TRBV11-2 and TRBJ2-3; no firm D call. Germline CDR1 reads SGHAT; CDR2 reads FQNNGV. This CDR3 spans 13 amino acids. V was pared by 5 bases and J by 4 bases, with 10 bases between. The CDR3 protein is CASSRSKADTQYF. The CDR3, as DNA: TGTGCCAGCAGCCGATCGAAGGCAGATACGCAGTATTTT. Supplemented by reference TRBV11-2 and TRBJ2-3, the full variable domain reads EAGVAQSPRYKIIEKRQSVAFWCNPISGHATLYWYQQILGQGPKLLIQFQNNGVVDDSQLPKDRFSAERLKGVDSTLKIQPAKLEDSAVYLCASSRSKADTQYFGPGTRLTVL.

The chain combines TRBV12-3 or TRBV12-4 with TRBJ1-3; tentatively, D is TRBD1 (5 bases). The CDR3 is 16 amino acids. The V end lost 5 bases, the J end lost 0 bases, and 14 bases lay between the germline ends. CDR3 amino acids: CASSPGTGNSGNTIYF. CDR3 in DNA: TGTGCCAGCAGTCCTGGGACGGGAAACTCTGGAAACACCATATATTTT.

The chain is built from TRBV19 and TRBJ1-2; D gene uncertain. This CDR3 has 17 amino acids. Germline V CDR1 and CDR2: LNHDA, SQIVND (reference sequence). V was shortened by 6 bases and J by 0 bases, with 20 bases between the two germline ends. The CDR3: CASRTTNSRRANYGYTF. CDR3 sequence (DNA): TGTGCCAGTAGAACGACCAACAGCAGACGGGCTAACTATGGCTACACCTTC.

In its sample, this clonotype was seen once. CDR3 sequence (DNA): TGCAGTGCTAGATCAGCGGGAGGGCCCGATTACGAGCAGTACTTC. Translation gives CSARSAGGPDYEQYF. The J gene is TRBJ2-7, the V gene TRBV20-1; 10 nucleotides align to TRBD2. This CDR3 spans 15 amino acids. After removal of 2 bases from V and 4 bases from J, the junction contained 8 bases not matched to a gene. Germline CDR1 is DFQATT and CDR2 is SNEGSKA (reference sequence).